Following are 19 T cell receptor beta chains from one sample sequenced in a study of a mutant IDH1 vaccine in newly diagnosed glioma. Time point of the sample: week 47, end of study. Each dose of the vaccine consisted of 300 ug of mutant IDH1 20-mer peptide, with topical imiquimod. Profiling relied on immunoSEQ multiplex PCR, and the TCRdb table lists in-frame clones only, not all of them. Among tens of thousands of clones listed, just under 90% were seen once. What these receptors recognize is not known. Sequenced material: PBMCs, taken from a glioma patient whose treatment included an IDH1 peptide vaccine. The origin of the receptors is a woman between 45 and 65 years old with glioma.

The rearrangement uses TRBV28 and TRBJ1-5; 7 bases agree with TRBD1. Germline V gene lookup returns CDR1 MDHEN and CDR2 SYDVKM. This CDR3 contains 15 residues. V shed 7 bases and J 6 bases; nucleotides not matched to a gene: 12. This chain's CDR3 is CASNSGGDLGQPQHF. As DNA, the CDR3 is TGTGCCAGCAACTCAGGGGGGGATTTAGGTCAGCCCCAGCATTTT.

The chain joins TRBV5-1 to TRBJ1-1, with 7 nucleotides matching TRBD1. Looked up from germline, CDR1 is SGHRS and CDR2 is YFSETQ. The CDR3 contains 14 residues. J gave up 1 base and V 4 bases, and 4 bases lay outside the gene matches. DNA of the CDR3: TGCGCCAGCAGCCCGGGACAGCCGAACACTGAAGCTTTCTTT. Translating it yields CASSPGQPNTEAFF.

This clone was seen a handful of times. The V call is TRBV5-1, the J call TRBJ1-1; 8 bases are shared with TRBD1. Germline values: CDR1 SGHRS, CDR2 YFSETQ. CDR3 length: 18 residues. V lost 4 bases and J lost 1; bases outside the gene matches: 15. The CDR3 is CASSQIRWDRRGNTEAFF. DNA of the CDR3: TGCGCCAGCAGCCAAATCCGATGGGACAGGCGAGGGAACACTGAAGCTTTCTTT.

The chain couples TRBV27 to TRBJ2-1; the D gene is possibly TRBD2 (5 bases). V lost 8 bases, J lost 14 bases, and 10 bases lay in between. This CDR3 is 9 amino acids long. Germline values: CDR1 MNHEY, CDR2 SMNVEV (reference sequence). Here the CDR3 reads CASGPGKFF. The DNA of the CDR3 is TGTGCCAGCGGGCCCGGGAAGTTCTTC.

The chain couples TRBV9 to TRBJ1-1, with D perhaps matching TRBD1 (6 bases). Looked up from germline, CDR1 is SGDLS and CDR2 is YYNGEE. The CDR3 is made up of 16 amino acids. Trimming removed 4 bases at V and 2 bases at J, with 18 bases between. The CDR3 reads CASSTWPGGGNTEAFF. In DNA, the CDR3 is TGTGCCAGCAGCACCTGGCCCGGAGGGGGAAACACTGAAGCTTTCTTT.

The rearrangement uses TRBV10-3 and TRBJ1-1; 8 positions match TRBD1. The CDR3 runs 14 residues. Looked up from germline, CDR1 is ENHRY and CDR2 is SYGVKD. V shed 2 bases, J shed 5 bases, and the junction held 4 bases outside the gene matches. The CDR3 is CAISEPRQGTEAFF. The CDR3 DNA follows: TGTGCCATCAGTGAGCCCCGACAGGGGACTGAAGCTTTCTTT.

The V gene is TRBV27, the J gene TRBJ2-7; D perhaps matches TRBD2 (7 bases). Germline assignment: CDR1 MNHEY and CDR2 SMNVEV (reference sequence). The V gene lost 2 bases and the J gene lost 4 bases, with 12 bases spanning the gap. This CDR3 spans 14 amino acids. CDR3 nucleotides: TGTGCCAGCAGTTTAGGGGGGGCTCAATACGAGCAGTACTTC. It is translated as CASSLGGAQYEQYF.

This clone was detected once. The chain couples TRBV2 to TRBJ1-2, with 9 bases aligning to TRBD1. The germline gives CDR1 SNHLY, CDR2 FYNNEI. V shed 5 bases and J 1 base; nucleotides not matched to a gene: 8. The length of the CDR3 is 16 residues. CDR3 residues: CASSPATGGGNYGYTF. DNA for the CDR3: TGTGCCAGCAGTCCAGCGACAGGGGGGGGTAACTATGGCTACACCTTC.

This chain links TRBV10-3 with TRBJ1-4; no firm D call. The CDR3 consists of 13 residues. Germline values: CDR1 ENHRY, CDR2 SYGVKD. V was cut by 4 bases and J by 4 bases, with 7 bases left in between. CDR3 residues: CAISAAFNEKLFF. Written as DNA, the CDR3 is TGTGCCATCAGTGCCGCCTTTAATGAAAAACTGTTTTTT.

This chain joins TRBV27 and TRBJ1-2, with D unclear. Trimming took 2 bases from V and 4 from J, leaving 14 bases between them. Germline V gives CDR1 MNHEY, CDR2 SMNVEV (reference sequence). The length of the CDR3 is 15 residues. The CDR3 DNA reads TGTGCCAGCAGTTTAAGTTATCAGGCCCCCTATGGCTACACCTTC. It codes for CASSLSYQAPYGYTF.

This chain uses TRBV5-4 with TRBJ2-5, with TRBD1 identical over 10 bases. The CDR3 has 13 amino acids. V shed 4 bases, J shed 4 bases, and the junction held 1 base outside the gene matches. The V gene's germline CDR1 is SGHNT and CDR2 YYREEE (reference sequence). The CDR3 here is CASSRDRGETQYF. The CDR3 DNA reads TGTGCCAGCAGCCGGGACAGGGGAGAGACCCAGTACTTC.

This clone has only a few counts. At the DNA level, this CDR3 is encoded by other sequences in the same sample as well. J is TRBJ1-1 and V is TRBV30; D uncertain. V was shortened by 4 bases and J by 6 bases, with 12 bases between the two germline ends. The CDR3 extends over 12 amino acids. Germline V gives CDR1 GTSNPN, CDR2 SVGIG (reference sequence). CDR3 residues: CAWTPLPAEAFF. In DNA, the CDR3 is TGTGCCTGGACCCCCCTACCCGCTGAAGCTTTCTTT.

The V and J genes are TRBV19 and TRBJ2-6, with D possibly TRBD2 on 5 matching bases. The ends were cut back, 2 bases at V and 0 bases at J, with 8 bases in the middle. Germline CDR1 is LNHDA and CDR2 is SQIVND (reference sequence). This CDR3 region has 16 residues. The CDR3 nucleotides are TGTGCCAGTAGTATAAATGGAGGCTCTGGGGCCAACGTCCTGACTTTC. It translates to CASSINGGSGANVLTF. The full variable domain, in which reference TRBV19 and TRBJ2-6 provide the parts outside the CDR3, is DGGITQSPKYLFRKEGQNVTLSCEQNLNHDAMYWYRQDPGQGLRLIYYSQIVNDFQKGDIAEGYSVSREKKESFPLTVTSAQKNPTAFYLCASSINGGSGANVLTFGAGSRLTVL.

This chain links TRBV19 with TRBJ2-2, with D unclear. Germline-derived CDR1 and CDR2 are LNHDA and SQIVND (reference sequence). Trimming took 0 bases from V and 4 from J, leaving 9 bases between them. The CDR3 sequence is 15 residues long. In DNA, the CDR3 is TGTGCCAGTAGTATAGACCGGGCCTTCACCGGGGAGCTGTTTTTT. This codes for CASSIDRAFTGELFF.

This clone turned up a few times. V usage is TRBV6-6 and J usage is TRBJ2-4; 7 nucleotides match TRBD1. Germline-derived CDR1 and CDR2 are MNHNY and SVGAGI (reference sequence). The CDR3 has 15 residues. V lost 6 bases to trimming and J lost 7 bases; unmatched junction nucleotides: 12. CDR3 bases: TGTGCCAGCAGCCCACAGGGGATGGGGGAGAACATTCAGTACTTC. Its protein product is CASSPQGMGENIQYF.

The chain links TRBV6-1 to TRBJ1-4; D is unresolved. The germline V and J ends were trimmed by 3 bases and 6 bases, with 11 bases remaining between them. This CDR3 spans 14 amino acids. Germline V gene data show CDR1 as MNHNS and CDR2 as SASEGT. In nucleotides, the CDR3 is TGTGCCAGCAGTGAGATGGGGTTTTATGAAAAACTGTTTTTT. It translates to CASSEMGFYEKLFF.

The sample holds a few counts of this clone. The chain couples TRBV7-9 to TRBJ2-7, with D perhaps TRBD1 (6 bases). The CDR3 consists of 19 residues. CDR1 is SEHNR, CDR2 FQNEAQ, per germline (reference sequence). Trimming left V 4 bases short and J 3 bases short, with 28 bases between. CDR3 coding DNA: TGTGCCAGCAGCTCTTGGACAGAATTGGCCCTGAGGTTCGGCTACGAGCAGTACTTC. It is translated as CASSSWTELALRFGYEQYF.

The chain is built from TRBV9 and TRBJ2-2; 9 bases are a match to TRBD2. CDR1 and CDR2 (germline): SGDLS, YYNGEE. The CDR3 sequence is 16 residues long. The ends lost 0 bases at V and 3 bases at J; junction bases unmatched: 3. The CDR3 spells CASSVVAGEYTGELFF. The CDR3 bases are TGTGCCAGCAGCGTAGTAGCGGGAGAATACACCGGGGAGCTGTTTTTT.

The chain employs TRBV19 and TRBJ1-2, with D tentatively TRBD1 (6 bases). Germline-derived CDR1 and CDR2 are LNHDA and SQIVND (reference sequence). The CDR3 runs 13 residues. V dropped 6 bases and J dropped 7 bases, with 15 bases sitting between them. CDR3 in DNA: TGTGCCAGTAGCTTCTCTTTAGGGGGTGGCTACACCTTC. It codes for CASSFSLGGGYTF. Looking up the rest from reference TRBV19 and TRBJ1-2 gives the full variable domain: DGGITQSPKYLFRKEGQNVTLSCEQNLNHDAMYWYRQDPGQGLRLIYYSQIVNDFQKGDIAEGYSVSREKKESFPLTVTSAQKNPTAFYLCASSFSLGGGYTFGSGTRLTVV.